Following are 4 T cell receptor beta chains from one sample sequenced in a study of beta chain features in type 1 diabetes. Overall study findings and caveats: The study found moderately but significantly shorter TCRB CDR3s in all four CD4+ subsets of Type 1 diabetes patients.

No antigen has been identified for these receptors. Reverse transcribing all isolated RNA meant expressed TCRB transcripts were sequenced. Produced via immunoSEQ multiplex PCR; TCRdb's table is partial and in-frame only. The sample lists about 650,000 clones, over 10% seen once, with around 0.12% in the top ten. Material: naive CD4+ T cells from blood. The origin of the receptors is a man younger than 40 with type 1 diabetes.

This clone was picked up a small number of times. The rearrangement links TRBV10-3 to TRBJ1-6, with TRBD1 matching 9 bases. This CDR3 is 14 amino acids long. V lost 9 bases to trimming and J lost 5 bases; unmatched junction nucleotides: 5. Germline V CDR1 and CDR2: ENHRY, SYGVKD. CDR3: CAIRTGDDNSPLHF. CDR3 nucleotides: TGTGCCATTAGGACAGGGGATGATAATTCACCCCTCCACTTT.

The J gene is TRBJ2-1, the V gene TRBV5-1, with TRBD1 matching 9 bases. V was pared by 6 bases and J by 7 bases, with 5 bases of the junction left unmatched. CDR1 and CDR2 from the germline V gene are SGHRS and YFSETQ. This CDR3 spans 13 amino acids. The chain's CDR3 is CASTGTGWNEQFF. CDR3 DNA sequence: TGCGCCAGCACCGGGACAGGGTGGAATGAGCAGTTCTTC.

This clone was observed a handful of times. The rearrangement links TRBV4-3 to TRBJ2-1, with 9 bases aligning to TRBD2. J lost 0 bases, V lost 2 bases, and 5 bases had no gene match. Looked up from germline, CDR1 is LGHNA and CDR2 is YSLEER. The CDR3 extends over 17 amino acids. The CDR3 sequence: CASSQTGTSRSYNEQFF. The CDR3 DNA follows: TGCGCCAGCAGCCAAACAGGGACTAGCCGCTCCTACAATGAGCAGTTCTTC.

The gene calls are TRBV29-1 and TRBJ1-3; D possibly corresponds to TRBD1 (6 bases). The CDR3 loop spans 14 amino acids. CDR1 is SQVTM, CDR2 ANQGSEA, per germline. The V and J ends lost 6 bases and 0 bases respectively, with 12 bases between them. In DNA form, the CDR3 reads TGCAGCGTGGCCGGACAGCACTCTGGAAACACCATATATTTT. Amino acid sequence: CSVAGQHSGNTIYF.